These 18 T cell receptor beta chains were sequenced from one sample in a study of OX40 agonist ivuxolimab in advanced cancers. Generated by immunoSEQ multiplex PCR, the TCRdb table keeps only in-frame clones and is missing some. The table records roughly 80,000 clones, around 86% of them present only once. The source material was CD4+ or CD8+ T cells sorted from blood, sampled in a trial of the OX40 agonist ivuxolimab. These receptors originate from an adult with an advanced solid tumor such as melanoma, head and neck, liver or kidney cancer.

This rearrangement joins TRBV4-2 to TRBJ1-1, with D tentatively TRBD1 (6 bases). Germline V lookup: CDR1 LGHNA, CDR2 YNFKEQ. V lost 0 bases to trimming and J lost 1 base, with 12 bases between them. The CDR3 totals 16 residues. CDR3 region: CASSQERVGGNTEAFF. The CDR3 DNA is TGTGCCAGCAGCCAAGAAAGGGTAGGGGGGAACACTGAAGCTTTCTTT.

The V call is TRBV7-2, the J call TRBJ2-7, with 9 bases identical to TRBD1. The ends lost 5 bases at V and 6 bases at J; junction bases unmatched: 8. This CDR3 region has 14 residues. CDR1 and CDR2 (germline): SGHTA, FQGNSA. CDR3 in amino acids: CASSRDRGDGEQYF. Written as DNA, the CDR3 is TGTGCCAGCAGCAGAGACAGGGGGGATGGCGAGCAGTACTTC.

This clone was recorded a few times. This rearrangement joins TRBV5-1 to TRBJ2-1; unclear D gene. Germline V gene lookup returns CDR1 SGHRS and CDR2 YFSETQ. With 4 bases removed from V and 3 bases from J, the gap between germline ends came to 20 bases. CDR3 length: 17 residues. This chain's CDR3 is CASSNSSVGLLYNEQFF. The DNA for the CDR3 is TGCGCCAGCAGCAACTCAAGCGTCGGCCTACTCTACAATGAGCAGTTCTTC.

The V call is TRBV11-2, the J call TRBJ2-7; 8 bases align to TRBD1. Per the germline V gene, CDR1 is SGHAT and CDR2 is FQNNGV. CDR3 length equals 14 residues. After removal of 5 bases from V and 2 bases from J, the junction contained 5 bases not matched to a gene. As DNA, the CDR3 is TGTGCCAGCAGCACCGGACAGGGACCCTACGAGCAGTACTTC. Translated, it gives CASSTGQGPYEQYF.

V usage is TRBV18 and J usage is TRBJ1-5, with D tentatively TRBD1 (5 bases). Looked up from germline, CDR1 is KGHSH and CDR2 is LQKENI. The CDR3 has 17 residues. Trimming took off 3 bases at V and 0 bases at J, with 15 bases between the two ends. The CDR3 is CASSPLKRGVSNQPQHF. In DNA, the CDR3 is TGTGCCAGCTCACCCCTGAAGCGGGGGGTTAGCAATCAGCCCCAGCATTTT.

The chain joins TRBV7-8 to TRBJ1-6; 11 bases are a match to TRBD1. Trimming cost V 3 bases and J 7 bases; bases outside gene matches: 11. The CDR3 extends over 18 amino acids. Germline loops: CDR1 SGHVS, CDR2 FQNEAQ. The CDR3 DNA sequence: TGTGCCAGCAGCTTGGACAGGGGGCGCCTTATGAAGAATTCACCCCTCCACTTT. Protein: CASSLDRGRLMKNSPLHF.

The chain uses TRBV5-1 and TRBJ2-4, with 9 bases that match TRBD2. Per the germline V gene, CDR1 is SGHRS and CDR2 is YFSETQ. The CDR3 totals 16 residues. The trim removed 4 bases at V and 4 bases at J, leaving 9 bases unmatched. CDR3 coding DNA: TGCGCCAGCAGCCCTCGGAGCGGGGGGCCTAAAAACATTCAGTACTTC. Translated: CASSPRSGGPKNIQYF.

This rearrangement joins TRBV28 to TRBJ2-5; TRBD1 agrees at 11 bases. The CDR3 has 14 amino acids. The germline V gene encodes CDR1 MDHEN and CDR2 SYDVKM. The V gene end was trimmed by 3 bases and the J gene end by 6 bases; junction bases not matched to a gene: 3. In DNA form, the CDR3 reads TGTGCCAGCAGTTTCTCGGACAGGGGGCAGACCCAGTACTTC. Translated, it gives CASSFSDRGQTQYF. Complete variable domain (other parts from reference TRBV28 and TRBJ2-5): DVKVTQSSRYLVKRTGEKVFLECVQDMDHENMFWYRQDPGLGLRLIYFSYDVKMKEKGDIPEGYSVSREKKERFSLILESASTNQTSMYLCASSFSDRGQTQYFGPGTRLLVL.

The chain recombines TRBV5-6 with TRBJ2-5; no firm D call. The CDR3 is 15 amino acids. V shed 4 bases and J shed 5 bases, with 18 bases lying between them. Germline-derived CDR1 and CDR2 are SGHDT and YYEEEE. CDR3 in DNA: TGTGCCAGCAGCATTGAAGGGTTTTACGGTGAGACCCAGTACTTC. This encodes CASSIEGFYGETQYF. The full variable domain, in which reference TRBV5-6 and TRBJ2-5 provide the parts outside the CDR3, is DAGVTQSPTHLIKTRGQQVTLRCSPKSGHDTVSWYQQALGQGPQFIFQYYEEEERQRGNFPDRFSGHQFPNYSSELNVNALLLGDSALYLCASSIEGFYGETQYFGPGTRLLVL.

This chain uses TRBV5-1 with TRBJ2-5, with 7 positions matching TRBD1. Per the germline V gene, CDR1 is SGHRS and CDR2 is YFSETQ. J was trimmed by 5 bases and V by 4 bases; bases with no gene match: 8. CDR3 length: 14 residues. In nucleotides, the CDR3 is TGCGCCAGCAGCCTAGGGGACAGTCGCGAGACCCAGTACTTC. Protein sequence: CASSLGDSRETQYF.

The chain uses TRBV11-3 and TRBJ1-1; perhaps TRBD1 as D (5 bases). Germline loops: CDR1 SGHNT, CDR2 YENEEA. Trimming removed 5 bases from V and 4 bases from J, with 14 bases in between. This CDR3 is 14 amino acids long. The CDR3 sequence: CASSPVRGPTEAFF. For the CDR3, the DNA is TGTGCCAGCAGCCCCGTGCGGGGCCCCACTGAAGCTTTCTTT.

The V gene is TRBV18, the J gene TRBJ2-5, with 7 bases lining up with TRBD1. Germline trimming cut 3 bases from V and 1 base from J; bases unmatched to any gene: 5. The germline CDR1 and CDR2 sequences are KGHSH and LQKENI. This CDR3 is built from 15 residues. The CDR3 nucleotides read TGTGCCAGCTCACCGAACAGGGGAAGCCAAGAGACCCAGTACTTC. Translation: CASSPNRGSQETQYF.

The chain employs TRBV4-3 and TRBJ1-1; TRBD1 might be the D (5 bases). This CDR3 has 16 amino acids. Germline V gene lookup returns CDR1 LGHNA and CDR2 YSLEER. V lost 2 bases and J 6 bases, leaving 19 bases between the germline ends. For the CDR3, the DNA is TGCGCCAGCAGCCAATGGAGACGGACAATACTATCTGAAGCTTTCTTT. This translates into CASSQWRRTILSEAFF.

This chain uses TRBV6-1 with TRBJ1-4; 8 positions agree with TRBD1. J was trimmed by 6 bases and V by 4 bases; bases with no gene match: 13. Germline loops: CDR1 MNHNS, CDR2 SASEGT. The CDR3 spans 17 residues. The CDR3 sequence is CASSGRGRVEDHEKLFF. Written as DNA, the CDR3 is TGTGCCAGCAGTGGCAGGGGGCGCGTAGAAGATCATGAAAAACTGTTTTTT.

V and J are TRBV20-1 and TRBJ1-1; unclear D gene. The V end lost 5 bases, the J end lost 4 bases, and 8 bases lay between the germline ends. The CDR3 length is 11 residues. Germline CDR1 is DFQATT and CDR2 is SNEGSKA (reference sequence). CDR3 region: CSAGHGTEAFF. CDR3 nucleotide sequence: TGCAGTGCTGGGCATGGCACTGAAGCTTTCTTT.

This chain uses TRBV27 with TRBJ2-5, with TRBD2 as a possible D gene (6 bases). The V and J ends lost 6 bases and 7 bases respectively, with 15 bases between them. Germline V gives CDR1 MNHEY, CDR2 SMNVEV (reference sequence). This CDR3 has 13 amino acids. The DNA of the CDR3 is TGTGCCAGCAGACTCCTGGGGCGGGGGACCCAGTACTTC. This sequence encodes CASRLLGRGTQYF.

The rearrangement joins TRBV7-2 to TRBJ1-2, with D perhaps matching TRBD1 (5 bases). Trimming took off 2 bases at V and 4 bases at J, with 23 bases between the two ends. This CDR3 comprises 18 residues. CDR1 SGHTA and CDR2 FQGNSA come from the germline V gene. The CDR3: CASSLYARAVRPPYGYTF. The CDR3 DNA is TGTGCCAGCAGCTTATACGCCAGGGCAGTGCGACCACCCTATGGCTACACCTTC. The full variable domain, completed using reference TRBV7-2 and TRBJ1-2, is GAGVSQSPSNKVTEKGKDVELRCDPISGHTALYWYRQSLGQGLEFLIYFQGNSAPDKSGLPSDRFSAERTGGSVSTLTIQRTQQEDSAVYLCASSLYARAVRPPYGYTFGSGTRLTVV.

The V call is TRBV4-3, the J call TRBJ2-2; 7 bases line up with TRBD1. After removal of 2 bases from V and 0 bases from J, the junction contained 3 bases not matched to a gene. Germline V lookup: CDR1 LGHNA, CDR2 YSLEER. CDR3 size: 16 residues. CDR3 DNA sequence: TGCGCCAGCAGCCAAACCGGGACAGCGAACACCGGGGAGCTGTTTTTT. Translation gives CASSQTGTANTGELFF.